Below are 3 T cell receptor beta chains sequenced from a single sample in a study of cytomegalovirus exposure and HLA in healthy donors. Data came from immunoSEQ multiplex PCR; TCRdb stores just in-frame clones and leaves some out. The profile shows about 200,000 clones, over 80% of them singletons. Material: PBMCs. Receptors were obtained from a woman under 30 in good health and CMV-seronegative.

V gene TRBV27 combines with J gene TRBJ2-1; 9 bases align to TRBD2. This CDR3 comprises 15 residues. Germline-derived CDR1 and CDR2 are MNHEY and SMNVEV (reference sequence). V was pared by 4 bases and J by 9 bases, with 10 bases of the junction left unmatched. CDR3 sequence: CASSSGGRGWGEQFF. Written as DNA, the CDR3 is TGTGCCAGCAGTTCGGGCGGGAGGGGGTGGGGTGAGCAGTTCTTC.

The sample holds a few counts of this clone. The chain is built from TRBV30 and TRBJ2-2; 8 bases align to TRBD2. V shed 0 bases and J 5 bases; nucleotides not matched to a gene: 20. Germline-derived CDR1 and CDR2 are GTSNPN and SVGIG (reference sequence). The CDR3 length is 20 residues. In nucleotides, the CDR3 is TGTGCCTGGAGTGTACTGATGGGTGGTAGCGGGGAACTCAGGACCGGGGAGCTGTTTTTT. Protein: CAWSVLMGGSGELRTGELFF.

This chain joins TRBV5-1 and TRBJ2-1; the D gene could be TRBD1 or TRBD2 (5 bases each). This CDR3 has 13 amino acids. V was clipped by 4 bases and J by 6 bases, with 11 bases between them. Germline V gives CDR1 SGHRS, CDR2 YFSETQ. CDR3 nucleotide sequence: TGCGCCAGCAGCAAACCGGGACCCAATGAGCAGTTCTTC. Translation gives CASSKPGPNEQFF. The whole variable domain, remainder taken from reference TRBV5-1 and TRBJ2-1, is KAGVTQTPRYLIKTRGQQVTLSCSPISGHRSVSWYQQTPGQGLQFLFEYFSETQRNKGNFPGRFSGRQFSNSRSEMNVSTLELGDSALYLCASSKPGPNEQFFGPGTRLTVL.